A selection of T cell receptor beta chains follows, all from one sample in a study of cytomegalovirus exposure and HLA in healthy donors. Sequencing used immunoSEQ multiplex PCR; TCRdb keeps in-frame clones, though not all of them. The sample records some 150,000 clones, about three fifths being singletons. Sequencing was done on a sample of PBMCs. The source of these receptors is a woman in her 30s in good health and CMV-seropositive. Both conserved end residues are part of each CDR3. Fields, in order: clone size, V gene, D gene, J gene, CDR3 protein, CDR3 DNA. A D gene is named only where the DNA matches it firmly. Clone size, where shown, is once, few, many, or a class for clones that have expanded.

>few|TRBV7-9|NA|TRBJ2-3
CASSLGVPDTQYF
TGTGCCAGCAGCTTAGGAGTCCCAGATACGCAGTATTTT
>NA|TRBV6-5|NA|TRBJ1-1
CASSYSNREMNTEAFF
TGTGCCAGCAGTTACTCGAACAGGGAGATGAACACTGAAGCTTTCTTT
>NA|TRBV6-5|NA|TRBJ2-7
CASTGLAIDEQYF
TGTGCCAGCACTGGGCTAGCGATCGACGAGCAGTACTTC
>NA|TRBV4-2|NA|TRBJ2-7
CASSQDKTRSYEQYF
TGTGCCAGCAGCCAAGATAAGACTAGATCCTACGAGCAGTACTTC
>NA|TRBV6-1|NA|TRBJ1-5
CASSVREGQPQHF
TGTGCCAGCAGTGTTAGGGAGGGTCAGCCCCAGCATTTT
>NA|TRBV13|TRBD1|TRBJ2-5
CASSSTRGQETQYF
TGTGCCAGCAGCTCCACCAGGGGGCAAGAGACCCAGTACTTC
>NA|TRBV9|TRBD1|TRBJ1-1
CASSVGGGGIGNTEAFF
TGTGCCAGCAGCGTAGGAGGGGGCGGTATTGGGAACACTGAAGCTTTCTTT
>NA|TRBV11-2|NA|TRBJ2-3
CASSLRAGATDTQYF
TGTGCCAGCAGCTTGAGGGCGGGTGCCACAGATACGCAGTATTTT
>NA|TRBV5-4|NA|TRBJ2-1
CASSLLGGDNEQFF
TGTGCCAGCAGCTTATTGGGGGGAGACAATGAGCAGTTCTTC
>NA|TRBV2|NA|TRBJ1-1
CASRLQTALNTEAFF
TGTGCCAGCAGGCTCCAGACAGCCCTGAACACTGAAGCTTTCTTT
>few|TRBV2|NA|TRBJ2-3
CASSPTSSADTQYF
TGTGCCAGCAGTCCGACTAGTTCCGCAGATACGCAGTATTTT
>NA|TRBV6-5|NA|TRBJ1-2
CAAAAGKGYGYTF
TGTGCCGCAGCGGCCGGGAAGGGCTATGGCTACACCTTC
>few|TRBV27|NA|TRBJ1-1
CASSTRRGFEAFF
TGTGCCAGCAGTACACGACGGGGGTTTGAAGCTTTCTTT
>NA|TRBV6-4|NA|TRBJ2-7
CASSDSVGSGGYEQYF
TGTGCCAGCAGTGACTCGGTTGGTTCCGGGGGCTACGAGCAGTACTTC
>few|TRBV5-1|TRBD1|TRBJ2-7
CASSRAGTGYYEQYF
TGCGCCAGCAGCCGCGCCGGGACAGGTTACTACGAGCAGTACTTC
>NA|TRBV2|NA|TRBJ1-5
CASSEAWTVSYLAQHF
TGTGCCAGCAGTGAAGCTTGGACAGTTTCTTATCTCGCCCAGCATTTT
>NA|TRBV25-1|NA|TRBJ1-4
CASSEPGARIEKLFF
TGTGCCAGCAGTGAACCAGGGGCTCGTATAGAAAAACTGTTTTTT
>NA|TRBV6-5|NA|TRBJ2-3
CASSPTRKTQYF
TGTGCCAGCAGTCCGACTAGAAAGACGCAGTATTTT
>few|TRBV6-1|NA|TRBJ1-2
CASSQGNYGYTF
TGTGCCAGCAGTCAGGGCAACTATGGCTACACCTTC
>NA|TRBV29-1|NA|TRBJ2-7
CSVHIVNRDEQYF
TGCAGCGTCCACATCGTGAACCGGGACGAGCAGTACTTC
>once|TRBV25-1|NA|TRBJ1-2
CASSDYYGYTF
TGTGCCAGCAGTGACTACTATGGCTACACCTTC
>few|TRBV19|NA|TRBJ1-3
CASSTNSGNTIYF
TGTGCCAGTAGTACTAACTCTGGAAACACCATATATTTT
>NA|TRBV19|NA|TRBJ2-1
CASSTRGNEQFF
TGTGCCAGTAGTACACGGGGGAATGAGCAGTTCTTC
>few|TRBV11-3|NA|TRBJ1-2
CASSRTPNYGYTF
TGTGCCAGCAGCCGGACACCAAACTATGGCTACACCTTC
>NA|TRBV5-1|NA|TRBJ2-7
CASSLVGEYEQYF
TGCGCCAGCAGCTTGGTTGGGGAGTACGAGCAGTACTTC
>NA|TRBV13|NA|TRBJ1-1
CASRSPTKTEAFF
TGTGCCAGCAGGTCACCAACTAAAACCGAAGCTTTCTTT
>NA|TRBV10-3|NA|TRBJ2-3
CAISEVSDTQYF
TGTGCCATCAGTGAGGTCTCCGATACGCAGTATTTT
>NA|TRBV28|TRBD2|TRBJ2-1
CASSFSSLRTSGKGNEQFF
TGTGCCAGCAGTTTTAGCTCCCTTCGGACTAGCGGGAAGGGCAATGAGCAGTTCTTC